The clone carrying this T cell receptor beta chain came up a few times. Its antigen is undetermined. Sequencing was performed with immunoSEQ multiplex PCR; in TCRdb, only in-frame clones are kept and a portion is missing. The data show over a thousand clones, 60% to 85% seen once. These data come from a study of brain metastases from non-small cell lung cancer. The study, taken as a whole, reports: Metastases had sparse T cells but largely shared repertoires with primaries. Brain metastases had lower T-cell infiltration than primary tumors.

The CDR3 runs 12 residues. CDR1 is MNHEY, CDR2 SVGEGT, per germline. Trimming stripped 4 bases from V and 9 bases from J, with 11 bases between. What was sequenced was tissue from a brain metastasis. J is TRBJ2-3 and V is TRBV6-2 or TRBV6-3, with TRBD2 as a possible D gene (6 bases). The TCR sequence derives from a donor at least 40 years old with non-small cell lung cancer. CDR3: CASSWDFQTQYF. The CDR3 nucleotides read TGTGCCAGCAGTTGGGACTTTCAAACGCAGTATTTT.